Listed below are T cell receptor beta chains from one sample, sequenced in a study of T-cell memory formation after mild COVID-19. TCRdb reprocessed the 5' RACE reads with MiXCR, giving one entry per CDR3 protein. The sample has 150,000 to 200,000 distinct CDR3 sequences; 16% are singletons. Sample: PBMCs or a T cell subset sorted from them (not recorded which). These receptors came from an adult woman who had mild COVID-19 (a few samples of this study predate the infection). Cell type and time point are not known. Each CDR3 is given without its conserved first and last residue. Each record gives: J gene, D gene, V gene, CDR3 protein. D genes are given only for firm matches.

J gene: TRBJ1-3
D gene: -
V gene: TRBV5-1
CDR3 protein: ASSSYGKGSGNTIY

J gene: TRBJ2-5
D gene: TRBD1
V gene: TRBV12-3/TRBV12-4
CDR3 protein: ASRRTGRLETQY

J gene: TRBJ2-1
D gene: -
V gene: TRBV20-1
CDR3 protein: SARPLSGQYNEQF

J gene: TRBJ2-3
D gene: TRBD1
V gene: TRBV20-1
CDR3 protein: SARDRRYTDTQY

J gene: TRBJ2-1
D gene: -
V gene: TRBV7-8
CDR3 protein: ASSPPSK

J gene: TRBJ2-5
D gene: -
V gene: TRBV12-3/TRBV12-4
CDR3 protein: ASHASVETQY

J gene: TRBJ2-6
D gene: TRBD2
V gene: TRBV24-1
CDR3 protein: ATSWGGSGANVLT

J gene: TRBJ2-3
D gene: -
V gene: TRBV24-1
CDR3 protein: ATGRGAADTQY

J gene: TRBJ1-1
D gene: -
V gene: TRBV27
CDR3 protein: ASRTILQGNTEAF

J gene: TRBJ2-1
D gene: -
V gene: TRBV6-2/TRBV6-3
CDR3 protein: ASTRVGINNEQF

J gene: TRBJ2-1
D gene: TRBD2
V gene: TRBV14
CDR3 protein: ASSQVGGAYNEQF

J gene: TRBJ2-1
D gene: -
V gene: TRBV5-1
CDR3 protein: ASGRTPGRYNEQF

J gene: TRBJ1-1
D gene: -
V gene: TRBV5-6
CDR3 protein: ASSLSSHLTEAF

J gene: TRBJ2-1
D gene: -
V gene: TRBV6-5
CDR3 protein: ASSYPTRYGEQF

J gene: TRBJ1-2
D gene: TRBD1
V gene: TRBV14
CDR3 protein: ASSHVQGNGVGYT

J gene: TRBJ2-5
D gene: TRBD2
V gene: TRBV7-3
CDR3 protein: ASSLSGLKGTQY